Included here is one T cell receptor beta chain sequence, with context. Its antigen is currently unknown. This record comes from a study of cytotoxic CD8 clonotypes in ibrutinib-treated CLL. Study overall: The subjects consisted of around eleven relapsed/refractory and fewer than 16 treatment-naive individuals, with 17 IGHV unmutated. Response sampling came at median approximately twelve months of treatment, ranging roughly 6 to 36 months.

Broader study findings: Clonality rose at ibrutinib response, held steady in sustained remission, and fell toward baseline at progression. Public clonotypes were rare and shrank or held steady on treatment.

Clones were sequenced by immunoSEQ multiplex PCR, and TCRdb holds only the in-frame ones, with some missing. The table lists fewer than 45,000 clones, over 70% of them singletons. The material sequenced was PBMCs, taken at disease progression, from a patient treated with ibrutinib. This TCR came from a human donor with chronic lymphocytic leukemia.

The CDR3 here is CASSSEGRGLYNEQFF. The CDR3 bases are TGCGCCAGCAGCTCCGAAGGCCGGGGGCTTTACAATGAGCAGTTCTTC. The chain uses TRBV5-1 and TRBJ2-1; D possibly uses TRBD1 or TRBD2 (6 bases each). Looked up from germline, CDR1 is SGHRS and CDR2 is YFSETQ. The CDR3 covers 16 residues. Trimming pared 3 bases from V and 4 bases from J, leaving 17 bases between.